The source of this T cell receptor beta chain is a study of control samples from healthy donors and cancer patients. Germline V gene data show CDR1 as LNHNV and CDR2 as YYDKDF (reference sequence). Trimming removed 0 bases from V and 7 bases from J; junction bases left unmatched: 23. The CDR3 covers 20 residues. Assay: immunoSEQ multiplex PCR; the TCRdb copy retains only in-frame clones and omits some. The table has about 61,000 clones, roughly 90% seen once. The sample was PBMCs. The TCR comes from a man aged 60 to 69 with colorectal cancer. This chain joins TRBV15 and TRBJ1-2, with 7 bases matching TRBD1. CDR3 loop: CATSREVMRGQATGMGGYTF. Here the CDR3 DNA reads TGTGCCACCAGCAGAGAAGTTATGCGTGGACAGGCGACGGGAATGGGTGGCTACACCTTC. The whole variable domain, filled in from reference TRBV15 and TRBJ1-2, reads DAMVIQNPRYQVTQFGKPVTLSCSQTLNHNVMYWYQQKSSQAPKLLFHYYDKDFNNEADTPDNFQSRRPNTSFCFLDIRSPGLGDTAMYLCATSREVMRGQATGMGGYTFGSGTRLTVV.